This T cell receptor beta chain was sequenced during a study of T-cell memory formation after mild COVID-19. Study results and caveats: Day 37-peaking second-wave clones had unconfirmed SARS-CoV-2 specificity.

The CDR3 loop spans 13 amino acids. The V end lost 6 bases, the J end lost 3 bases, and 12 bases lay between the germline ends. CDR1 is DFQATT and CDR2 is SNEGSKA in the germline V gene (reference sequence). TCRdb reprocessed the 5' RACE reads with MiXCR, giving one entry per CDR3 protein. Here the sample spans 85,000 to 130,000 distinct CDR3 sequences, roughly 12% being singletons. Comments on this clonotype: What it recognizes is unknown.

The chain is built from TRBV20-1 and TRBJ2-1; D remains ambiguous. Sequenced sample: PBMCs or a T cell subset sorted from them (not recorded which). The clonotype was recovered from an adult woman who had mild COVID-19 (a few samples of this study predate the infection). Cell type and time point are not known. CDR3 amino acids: CSAPVYSYNEQFF. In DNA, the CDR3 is TGCAGTGCCCCAGTTTACAGCTACAATGAGCAGTTCTTC.